This TCR beta chain was sequenced during a study of memory B cells and T cells in multiple sclerosis. Trimming cost V 4 bases and J 1 base, with 17 bases left between them. CDR3 length: 16 amino acids. Germline V gene sequence: CDR1 SGDLS, CDR2 YYNGEE. Libraries were prepared by immunoSEQ multiplex PCR; TCRdb keeps only in-frame clonotypes and omits some of them. Altogether about 15,000 clones are present, roughly three quarters being singletons, with the ten largest covering about 2.3%. Only a few counts were recorded for this clone. The target antigen is unknown. Study-wide points: Compartments had unequal clone-set sizes, affecting shared clonotype counts.

V gene TRBV9 combines with J gene TRBJ1-1; no clear D gene. This receptor was obtained from a human donor with multiple sclerosis. The sequenced material came from memory (CD45RO+) CD4+ T cells from blood. The CDR3: CASSPRNPQANTEAFF. In nucleotides, the CDR3 is TGTGCCAGCAGCCCGCGGAACCCTCAAGCGAACACTGAAGCTTTCTTT. Drawing the rest from reference TRBV9 and TRBJ1-1, the complete variable domain is DSGVTQTPKHLITATGQRVTLRCSPRSGDLSVYWYQQSLDQGLQFLIQYYNGEERAKGNILERFSAQQFPDLHSELNLSSLELGDSALYFCASSPRNPQANTEAFFGQGTRLTVV.